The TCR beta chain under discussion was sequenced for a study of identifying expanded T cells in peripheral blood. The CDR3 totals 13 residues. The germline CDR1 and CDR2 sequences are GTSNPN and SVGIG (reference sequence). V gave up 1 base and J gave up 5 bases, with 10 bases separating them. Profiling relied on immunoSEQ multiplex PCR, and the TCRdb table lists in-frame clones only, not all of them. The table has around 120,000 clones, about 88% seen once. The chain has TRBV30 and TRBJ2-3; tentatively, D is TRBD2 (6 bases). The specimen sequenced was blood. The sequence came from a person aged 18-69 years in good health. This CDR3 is CAWSGPGRDTQYF. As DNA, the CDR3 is TGTGCCTGGAGTGGCCCCGGGAGAGATACGCAGTATTTT.